This T cell receptor (beta chain) is from a study of blood T cell repertoires in COVID-19. Study summary: COVID-19 samples from acute and convalescent phases originated in the United States, Italy and Spain. In each case, the material was cDNA or gDNA derived from T cells, B-cell-depleted T cells, or PBMCs.

Authors' analysis steps: For nucleated cells, counts were estimated from reference gene primer amplification. TCRdb's table, derived via immunoSEQ multiplex PCR, lists solely in-frame clones and lacks some. V and J calls and clone size are as listed in that table; D and trimming were resolved from the DNA. This sample carries approximately 330,000 clones, around 89% of them seen once, and the ten largest clones take around 0.97%. V lost 5 bases and J lost 0; bases outside the gene matches: 12. The germline V gene encodes CDR1 MDHEN and CDR2 SYDVKM. This CDR3 spans 18 amino acids. Seattle researchers signed up patients amid active infection and tracked them longitudinally.

The sample comprised peripheral blood. The receptor comes from a woman aged 35 to 49 with COVID-19, enrolled during active disease. This chain connects TRBV28 to TRBJ2-3, with TRBD2 matching over 9 bases. CDR3 DNA sequence: TGTGCCAGCAGTCGACATCTTAGCGGGGGTCTGAGCACAGATACGCAGTATTTT. This translates into CASSRHLSGGLSTDTQYF.